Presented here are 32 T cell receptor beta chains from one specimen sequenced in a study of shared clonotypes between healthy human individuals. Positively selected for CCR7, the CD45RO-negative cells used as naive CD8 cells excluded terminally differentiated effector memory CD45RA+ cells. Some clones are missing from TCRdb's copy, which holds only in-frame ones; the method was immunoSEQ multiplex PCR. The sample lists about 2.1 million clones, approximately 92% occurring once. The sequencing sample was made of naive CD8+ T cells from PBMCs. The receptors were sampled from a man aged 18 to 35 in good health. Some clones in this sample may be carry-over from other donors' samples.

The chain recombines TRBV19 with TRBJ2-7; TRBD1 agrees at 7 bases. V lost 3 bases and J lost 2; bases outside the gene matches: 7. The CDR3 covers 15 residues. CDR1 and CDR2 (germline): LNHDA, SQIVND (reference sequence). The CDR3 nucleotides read TGTGCCAGTAGTATTTCACAGGGGCGTACCTACGAGCAGTACTTC. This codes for CASSISQGRTYEQYF. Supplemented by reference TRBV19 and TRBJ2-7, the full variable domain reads DGGITQSPKYLFRKEGQNVTLSCEQNLNHDAMYWYRQDPGQGLRLIYYSQIVNDFQKGDIAEGYSVSREKKESFPLTVTSAQKNPTAFYLCASSISQGRTYEQYFGPGTRLTVT.

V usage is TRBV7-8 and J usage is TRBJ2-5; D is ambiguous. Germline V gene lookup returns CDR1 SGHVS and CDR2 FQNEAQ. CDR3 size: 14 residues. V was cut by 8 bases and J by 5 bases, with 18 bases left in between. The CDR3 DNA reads TGTGCCAGCTGCTCTCGGGCGGAGTGGGAGACCCAGTACTTC. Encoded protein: CASCSRAEWETQYF. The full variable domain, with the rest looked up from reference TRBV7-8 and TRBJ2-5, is GAGVSQSPRYKVAKRGQDVALRCDPISGHVSLFWYQQALGQGPEFLTYFQNEAQLDKSGLPSDRFFAERPEGSVSTLKIQRTQQEDSAVYLCASCSRAEWETQYFGPGTRLLVL.

DNA of the CDR3: TGTGCCAGCGGTTACAGATCGAACACCGGGGAGCTGTTTTTT. This gives the protein CASGYRSNTGELFF. The chain couples TRBV5-8 to TRBJ2-2; no clear D gene. Germline values: CDR1 SGHTS, CDR2 YDEGEE. CDR3 length: 14 residues. The germline V and J ends were trimmed by 7 bases and 0 bases, with 10 bases remaining between them.

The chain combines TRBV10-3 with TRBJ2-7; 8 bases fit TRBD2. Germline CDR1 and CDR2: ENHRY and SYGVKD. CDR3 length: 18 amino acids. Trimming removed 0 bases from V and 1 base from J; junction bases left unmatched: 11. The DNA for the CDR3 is TGTGCCATCAGTGAGTCGGGACTAGGGGAGTTGGGGTCCTACGAGCAGTACTTC. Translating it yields CAISESGLGELGSYEQYF.

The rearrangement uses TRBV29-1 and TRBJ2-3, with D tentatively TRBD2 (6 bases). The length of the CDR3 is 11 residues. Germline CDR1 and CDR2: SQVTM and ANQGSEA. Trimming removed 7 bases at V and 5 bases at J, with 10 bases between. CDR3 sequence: CSARAGDTQYF. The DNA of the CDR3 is TGCAGCGCCCGAGCGGGAGATACGCAGTATTTT.

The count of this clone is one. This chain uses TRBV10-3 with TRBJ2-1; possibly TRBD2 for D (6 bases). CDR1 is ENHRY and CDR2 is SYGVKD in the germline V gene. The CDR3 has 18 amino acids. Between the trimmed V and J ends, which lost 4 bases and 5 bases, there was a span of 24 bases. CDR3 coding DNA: TGTGCCATCAGTGTATCCGATGGACTACGCGGGCGCCACAATGAGCAGTTCTTC. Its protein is CAISVSDGLRGRHNEQFF.

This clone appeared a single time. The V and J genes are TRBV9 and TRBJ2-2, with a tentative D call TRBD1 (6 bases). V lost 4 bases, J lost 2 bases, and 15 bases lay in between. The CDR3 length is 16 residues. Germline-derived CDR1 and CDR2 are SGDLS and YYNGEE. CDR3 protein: CASSPPPTGNTGELFF. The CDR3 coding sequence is TGTGCCAGCAGCCCACCGCCGACAGGCAACACCGGGGAGCTGTTTTTT.

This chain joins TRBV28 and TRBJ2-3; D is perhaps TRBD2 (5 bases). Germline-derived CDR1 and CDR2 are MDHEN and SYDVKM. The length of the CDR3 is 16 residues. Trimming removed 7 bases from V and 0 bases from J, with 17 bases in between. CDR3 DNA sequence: TGTGCCAGCACCCCCGAGCGGAGCCGAAGCACAGATACGCAGTATTTT. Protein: CASTPERSRSTDTQYF. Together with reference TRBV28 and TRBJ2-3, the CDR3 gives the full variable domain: DVKVTQSSRYLVKRTGEKVFLECVQDMDHENMFWYRQDPGLGLRLIYFSYDVKMKEKGDIPEGYSVSREKKERFSLILESASTNQTSMYLCASTPERSRSTDTQYFGPGTRLTVL.

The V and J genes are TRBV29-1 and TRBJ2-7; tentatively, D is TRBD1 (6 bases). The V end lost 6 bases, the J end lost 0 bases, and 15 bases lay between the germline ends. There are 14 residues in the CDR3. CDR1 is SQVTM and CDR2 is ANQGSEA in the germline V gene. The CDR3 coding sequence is TGCAGCGTAGAAACAGGGCTAAGCTCCTACGAGCAGTACTTC. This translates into CSVETGLSSYEQYF.

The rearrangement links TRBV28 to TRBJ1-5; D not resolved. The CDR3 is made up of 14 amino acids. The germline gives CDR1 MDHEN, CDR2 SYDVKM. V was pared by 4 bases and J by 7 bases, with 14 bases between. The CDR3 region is CASSSTSRKQPQHF. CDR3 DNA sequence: TGTGCCAGCAGTTCAACATCCAGAAAACAGCCCCAGCATTTT.

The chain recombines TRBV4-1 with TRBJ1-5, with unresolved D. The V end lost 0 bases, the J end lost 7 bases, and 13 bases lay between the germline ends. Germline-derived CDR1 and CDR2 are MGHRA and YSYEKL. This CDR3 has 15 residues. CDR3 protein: CASSQDPGDGQPQHF. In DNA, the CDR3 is TGCGCCAGCAGCCAAGACCCAGGTGACGGGCAGCCCCAGCATTTT.

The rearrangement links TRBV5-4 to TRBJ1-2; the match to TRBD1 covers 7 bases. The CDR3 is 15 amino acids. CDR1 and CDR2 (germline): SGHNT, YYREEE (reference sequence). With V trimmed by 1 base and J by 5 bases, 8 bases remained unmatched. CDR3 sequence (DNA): TGTGCCAGCAGCTTGAGACAGGGTATCCGATATGGCTACACCTTC. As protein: CASSLRQGIRYGYTF. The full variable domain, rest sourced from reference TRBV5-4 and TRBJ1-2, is ETGVTQSPTHLIKTRGQQVTLRCSSQSGHNTVSWYQQALGQGPQFIFQYYREEENGRGNFPPRFSGLQFPNYSSELNVNALELDDSALYLCASSLRQGIRYGYTFGSGTRLTVV.

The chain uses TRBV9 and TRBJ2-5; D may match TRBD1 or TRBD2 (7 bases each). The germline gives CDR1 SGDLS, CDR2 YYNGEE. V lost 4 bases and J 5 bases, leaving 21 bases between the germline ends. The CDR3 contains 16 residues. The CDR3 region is CASSLSQGEGSETQYF. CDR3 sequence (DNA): TGTGCCAGCAGCCTCAGTCAGGGGGAGGGTTCGGAGACCCAGTACTTC. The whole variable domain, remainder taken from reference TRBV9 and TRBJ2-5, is DSGVTQTPKHLITATGQRVTLRCSPRSGDLSVYWYQQSLDQGLQFLIQYYNGEERAKGNILERFSAQQFPDLHSELNLSSLELGDSALYFCASSLSQGEGSETQYFGPGTRLLVL.

This CDR3 is CASGLAGRNEQFF. DNA for the CDR3: TGTGCCAGTGGCCTAGCGGGACGCAATGAGCAGTTCTTC. J is TRBJ2-1 and V is TRBV28; TRBD2 agrees at 9 bases. The CDR3 runs to 13 residues. Germline lookup yields CDR1 MDHEN and CDR2 SYDVKM. V trimming: 9 bases; J trimming: 6 bases; junction bases outside the gene matches: 6. The full variable domain, its missing parts supplied by reference TRBV28 and TRBJ2-1, is DVKVTQSSRYLVKRTGEKVFLECVQDMDHENMFWYRQDPGLGLRLIYFSYDVKMKEKGDIPEGYSVSREKKERFSLILESASTNQTSMYLCASGLAGRNEQFFGPGTRLTVL.

The CDR3 sequence is CAWSFGGSYEQFF. The CDR3 DNA follows: TGTGCCTGGAGTTTCGGGGGGAGCTATGAGCAGTTCTTC. The rearrangement links TRBV30 to TRBJ2-1; 7 nucleotides line up with TRBD2. V was clipped by 2 bases and J by 8 bases; unmatched bases: 6. The CDR3 sequence is 13 residues long. Germline V gene lookup returns CDR1 GTSNPN and CDR2 SVGIG (reference sequence).

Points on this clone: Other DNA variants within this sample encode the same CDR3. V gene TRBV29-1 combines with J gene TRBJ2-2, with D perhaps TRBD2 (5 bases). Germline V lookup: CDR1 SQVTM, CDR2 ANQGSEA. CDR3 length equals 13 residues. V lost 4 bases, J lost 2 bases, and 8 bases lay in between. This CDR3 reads CSVVLGNTGELFF. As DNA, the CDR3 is TGCAGCGTTGTACTAGGTAACACCGGGGAGCTGTTTTTT.

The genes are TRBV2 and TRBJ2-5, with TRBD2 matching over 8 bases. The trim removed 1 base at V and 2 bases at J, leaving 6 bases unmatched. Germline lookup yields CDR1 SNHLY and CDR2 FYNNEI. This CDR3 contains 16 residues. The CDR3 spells CASSEGSSGNQETQYF. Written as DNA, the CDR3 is TGTGCCAGCAGTGAAGGGAGTAGCGGGAATCAAGAGACCCAGTACTTC.

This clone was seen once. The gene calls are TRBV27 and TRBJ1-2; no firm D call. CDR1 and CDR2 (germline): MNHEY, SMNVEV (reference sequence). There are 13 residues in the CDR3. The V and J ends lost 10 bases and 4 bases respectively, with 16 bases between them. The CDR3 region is CATSERTGYGYTF. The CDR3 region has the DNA TGTGCCACCTCGGAAAGGACGGGCTATGGCTACACCTTC.

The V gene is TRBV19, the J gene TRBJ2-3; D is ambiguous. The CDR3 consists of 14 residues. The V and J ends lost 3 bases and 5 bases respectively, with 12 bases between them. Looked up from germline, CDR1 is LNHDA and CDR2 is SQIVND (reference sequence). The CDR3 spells CASSMRQRQDTQYF. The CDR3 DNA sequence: TGTGCCAGTAGTATGCGGCAGCGACAAGATACGCAGTATTTT.

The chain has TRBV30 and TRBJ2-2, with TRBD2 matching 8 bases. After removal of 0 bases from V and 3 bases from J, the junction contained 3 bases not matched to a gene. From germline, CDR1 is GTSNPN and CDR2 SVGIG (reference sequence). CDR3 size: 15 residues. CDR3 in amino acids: CAWSVLAGYTGELFF. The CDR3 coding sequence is TGTGCCTGGAGTGTTCTAGCGGGCTACACCGGGGAGCTGTTTTTT.

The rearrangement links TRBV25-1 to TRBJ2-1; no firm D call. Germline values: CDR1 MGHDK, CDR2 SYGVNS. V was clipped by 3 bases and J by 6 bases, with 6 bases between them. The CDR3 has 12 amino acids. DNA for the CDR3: TGTGCCAGCAGTGATGGTAGCAATGAGCAGTTCTTC. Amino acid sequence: CASSDGSNEQFF.

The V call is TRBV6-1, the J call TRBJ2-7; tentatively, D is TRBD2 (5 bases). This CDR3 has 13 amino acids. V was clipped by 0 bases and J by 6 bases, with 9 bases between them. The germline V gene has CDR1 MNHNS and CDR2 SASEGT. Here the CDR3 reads CASSEAHRGEQYF. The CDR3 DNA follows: TGTGCCAGCAGTGAAGCCCACCGGGGCGAGCAGTACTTC.

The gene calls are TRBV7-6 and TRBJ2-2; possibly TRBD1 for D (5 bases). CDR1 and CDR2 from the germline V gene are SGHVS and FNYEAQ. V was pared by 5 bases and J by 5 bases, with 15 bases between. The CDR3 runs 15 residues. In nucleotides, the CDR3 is TGTGCCAGCAGCGTCAGGGCGTTGGGAACCGGGGAGCTGTTTTTT. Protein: CASSVRALGTGELFF.

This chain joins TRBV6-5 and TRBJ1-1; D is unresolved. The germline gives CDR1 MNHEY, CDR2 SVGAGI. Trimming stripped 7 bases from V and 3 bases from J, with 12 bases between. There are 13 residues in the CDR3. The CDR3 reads CASTLHVDTEAFF. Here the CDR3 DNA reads TGTGCCAGCACCCTTCACGTCGACACTGAAGCTTTCTTT.

The CDR3 protein is CASSQKYNRALNQPQHF. The CDR3 region has the DNA TGTGCCAGCAGCCAAAAATACAACAGGGCCCTCAATCAGCCCCAGCATTTT. V usage is TRBV7-8 and J usage is TRBJ1-5; maybe TRBD1 (6 bases). The CDR3 runs to 17 residues. Germline V lookup: CDR1 SGHVS, CDR2 FQNEAQ. The V and J ends lost 5 bases and 3 bases respectively, with 20 bases between them.

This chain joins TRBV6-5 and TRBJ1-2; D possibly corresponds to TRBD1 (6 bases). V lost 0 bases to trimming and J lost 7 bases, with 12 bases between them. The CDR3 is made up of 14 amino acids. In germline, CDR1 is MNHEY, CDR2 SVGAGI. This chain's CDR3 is CASSYSTGGVGYTF. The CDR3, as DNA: TGTGCCAGCAGTTACTCGACTGGGGGCGTTGGCTACACCTTC.

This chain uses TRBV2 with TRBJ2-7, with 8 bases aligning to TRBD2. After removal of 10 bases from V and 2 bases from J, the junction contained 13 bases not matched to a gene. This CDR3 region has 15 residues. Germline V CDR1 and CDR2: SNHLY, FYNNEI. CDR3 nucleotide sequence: TGTGCCAACAGGGTAGGAGCGGGAGTCACCTACGAGCAGTACTTC. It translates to CANRVGAGVTYEQYF. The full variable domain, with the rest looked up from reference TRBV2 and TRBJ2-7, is EPEVTQTPSHQVTQMGQEVILRCVPISNHLYFYWYRQILGQKVEFLVSFYNNEISEKSEIFDDQFSVERPDGSNFTLKIRSTKLEDSAMYFCANRVGAGVTYEQYFGPGTRLTVT.

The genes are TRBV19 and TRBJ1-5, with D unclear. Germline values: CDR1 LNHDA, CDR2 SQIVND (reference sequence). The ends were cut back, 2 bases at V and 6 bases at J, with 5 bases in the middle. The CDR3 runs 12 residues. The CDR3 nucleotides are TGTGCCAGTAGTATATCTTTTCAGCCCCAGCATTTT. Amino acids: CASSISFQPQHF.

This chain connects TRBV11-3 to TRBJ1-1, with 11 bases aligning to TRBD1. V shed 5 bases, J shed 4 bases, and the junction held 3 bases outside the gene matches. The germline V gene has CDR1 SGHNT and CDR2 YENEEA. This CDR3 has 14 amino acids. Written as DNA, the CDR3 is TGTGCCAGCAGCCACGGACAGGGGGCCACTGAAGCTTTCTTT. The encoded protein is CASSHGQGATEAFF. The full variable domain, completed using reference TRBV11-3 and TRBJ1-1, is EAGVVQSPRYKIIEKKQPVAFWCNPISGHNTLYWYLQNLGQGPELLIRYENEEAVDDSQLPKDRFSAERLKGVDSTLKIQPAELGDSAVYLCASSHGQGATEAFFGQGTRLTVV.

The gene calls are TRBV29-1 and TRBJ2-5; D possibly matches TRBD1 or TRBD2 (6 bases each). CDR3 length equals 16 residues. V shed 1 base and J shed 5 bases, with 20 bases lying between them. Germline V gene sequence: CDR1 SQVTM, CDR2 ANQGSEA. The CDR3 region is CSVEVKGTGTPETQYF. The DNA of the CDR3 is TGCAGCGTTGAAGTGAAGGGAACAGGGACTCCCGAGACCCAGTACTTC. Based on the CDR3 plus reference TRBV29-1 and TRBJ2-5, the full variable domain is SAVISQKPSRDICQRGTSLTIQCQVDSQVTMMFWYRQQPGQSLTLIATANQGSEATYESGFVIDKFPISRPNLTFSTLTVSNMSPEDSSIYLCSVEVKGTGTPETQYFGPGTRLLVL.

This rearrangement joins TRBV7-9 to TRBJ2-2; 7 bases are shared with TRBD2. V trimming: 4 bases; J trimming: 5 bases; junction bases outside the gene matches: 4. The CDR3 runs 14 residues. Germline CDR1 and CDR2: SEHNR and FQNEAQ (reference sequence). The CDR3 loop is CASSSRAGTGELFF. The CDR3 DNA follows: TGTGCCAGCAGCTCCAGAGCGGGAACCGGGGAGCTGTTTTTT.

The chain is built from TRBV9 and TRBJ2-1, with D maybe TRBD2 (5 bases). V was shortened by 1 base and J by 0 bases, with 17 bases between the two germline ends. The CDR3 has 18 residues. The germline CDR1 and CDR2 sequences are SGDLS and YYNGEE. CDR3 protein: CASSVIGGLTSSYNEQFF. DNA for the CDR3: TGTGCCAGCAGCGTAATAGGCGGACTGACGAGCTCCTACAATGAGCAGTTCTTC.